This T cell receptor beta chain is drawn from a study of blood T cell repertoires in COVID-19. The data were produced by immunoSEQ multiplex PCR, yet TCRdb's version contains in-frame clones alone and is incomplete. Of approximately 200,000 clones in the sample, around four fifths are singletons; the top ten hold about 10%. V was clipped by 8 bases and J by 4 bases; unmatched bases: 4. The CDR3 runs to 13 residues. CDR1 GTSNPN and CDR2 SVGIG come from the germline V gene (reference sequence). The TCR originated in a woman of 80 years or more with COVID-19, enrolled during active disease. Source material: peripheral blood. The chain employs TRBV30 and TRBJ1-5; 11 bases map to TRBD1. This CDR3 reads CAGGDRGNQPQHF. The CDR3 DNA sequence: TGTGCCGGGGGGGACAGGGGGAATCAGCCCCAGCATTTT.